This TCR beta chain was retrieved from a study of T cell responses to AZD1222 COVID-19 vaccine. Overall study results and limits: Vaccine-associated CD4 TCRs spanned spike, dominant at 160-218 and 743-854. Only five or six individuals given AZD1222 were seropositive at baseline. Repertoires were collected only later (after the peak T cell response had occurred). It should be noted that donors were predominantly white British and more often female, and clonal diversity was possibly underestimated.

Here immunoSEQ multiplex PCR was the method, and the copy in TCRdb shows in-frame clones only, minus some. The sample records approximately 79,000 clones, approximately 83% being singletons. A note on this clone: Its target is unknown.

The germline gives CDR1 DFQATT, CDR2 SNEGSKA (reference sequence). After removal of 1 base from V and 11 bases from J, the junction contained 1 base not matched to a gene. The length of the CDR3 is 11 residues. The sequence derives from an adult who received the AZD1222 COVID-19 vaccine. Sequencing used peripheral blood, obtained 28 days after the second AZD1222 dose. The chain recombines TRBV20-1 with TRBJ2-4; 8 positions match TRBD2. The CDR3 reads CSARGTSLQYF. CDR3 nucleotide sequence: TGCAGTGCTAGAGGGACTAGCCTTCAGTACTTC.